These 29 T cell receptor beta chains were sequenced from one sample in a study of OX40 agonist ivuxolimab in advanced cancers. TCRdb's table, derived via immunoSEQ multiplex PCR, lists solely in-frame clones and lacks some. Of roughly 80,000 clones listed, over 75% are singletons. Source: CD4+ or CD8+ T cells sorted from blood, taken in a trial of the OX40 agonist ivuxolimab. The receptor source for this set is an adult with an advanced solid tumor such as melanoma, head and neck, liver or kidney cancer.

The V and J genes are TRBV6-1 and TRBJ1-6; no clear D. Germline-derived CDR1 and CDR2 are MNHNS and SASEGT. The CDR3 loop spans 12 amino acids. Trimming left V 6 bases short and J 10 bases short, with 10 bases between. The CDR3 DNA reads TGTGCCAGCAGGCTCGTCGGGTCACCCCTCCACTTT. It specifies CASRLVGSPLHF.

There are a few counts of this clone. The CDR3 here is CASSYWVTGRSPGVTQHF. The CDR3 coding sequence is TGTGCCAGCAGCTATTGGGTGACCGGTAGGAGCCCCGGAGTGACCCAGCATTTT. The gene calls are TRBV11-3 and TRBJ1-5; the D is unclear. This CDR3 contains 18 residues. Trimming pared 4 bases from V and 11 bases from J, leaving 30 bases between. Germline CDR1 SGHNT, CDR2 YENEEA.

V and J are TRBV2 and TRBJ2-5; D gene ambiguous. CDR3 size: 11 residues. Deletions cut 5 bases from V and 5 bases from J, with 6 bases between. Germline V lookup: CDR1 SNHLY, CDR2 FYNNEI. CDR3 in DNA: TGTGCCAGCAGTCTGTCGGAGACCCAGTACTTC. This gives the protein CASSLSETQYF.

The table lists this clone with a few counts. Here the CDR3 reads CASSLRTEKLFF. Written as DNA, the CDR3 is TGTGCCAGCAGCTTAAGGACAGAAAAACTGTTTTTT. The chain is built from TRBV7-6 and TRBJ1-4; D may be TRBD1 (5 bases). V was pared by 2 bases and J by 8 bases, with 6 bases between. Germline CDR1 is SGHVS and CDR2 is FNYEAQ. The length of the CDR3 is 12 residues.

V is TRBV28 and J is TRBJ1-4; D is possibly TRBD1 (6 bases). The CDR3 is made up of 14 amino acids. Between the trimmed V and J ends, which lost 8 bases and 3 bases, there was a span of 13 bases. In germline, CDR1 is MDHEN, CDR2 SYDVKM. CDR3 in DNA: TGTGCCAGCGAGGGGGGGGCGGCTAATGAAAAACTGTTTTTT. It yields the protein CASEGGAANEKLFF.

The chain joins TRBV5-1 to TRBJ2-3; D unclear. Germline V gives CDR1 SGHRS, CDR2 YFSETQ. Trimming stripped 0 bases from V and 1 base from J, with 12 bases between. The CDR3 runs to 16 residues. CDR3 protein: CASSLAPLAGTDTQYF. CDR3 sequence (DNA): TGCGCCAGCAGCTTGGCCCCCCTCGCGGGCACAGATACGCAGTATTTT.

This chain connects TRBV4-2 to TRBJ2-2; D remains ambiguous. The V gene's germline CDR1 is LGHNA and CDR2 YNFKEQ. The V gene lost 0 bases and the J gene lost 5 bases, with 7 bases spanning the gap. The CDR3 spans 14 residues. Here the CDR3 reads CASSQDLETGELFF. CDR3 DNA: TGTGCCAGCAGCCAAGATCTGGAGACCGGGGAGCTGTTTTTT.

The rearrangement links TRBV9 to TRBJ2-1, with D possibly being TRBD2 (5 bases). The V gene lost 4 bases and the J gene lost 8 bases, with 16 bases spanning the gap. This CDR3 has 14 amino acids. The germline V gene encodes CDR1 SGDLS and CDR2 YYNGEE. DNA of the CDR3: TGTGCCAGCAGCCCCCAGGACGGAGGCTATGAGCAGTTCTTC. Amino acids: CASSPQDGGYEQFF.

The genes are TRBV6-6 and TRBJ1-5; no clear D. CDR3 length: 13 residues. Trimming cost V 5 bases and J 7 bases, with 12 bases left between them. CDR1 is MNHNY, CDR2 SVGAGI, per germline (reference sequence). The DNA of the CDR3 is TGTGCCAGCAGTACACGGTACCGACAGCCCCAGCATTTT. Translating it yields CASSTRYRQPQHF.

The chain combines TRBV7-8 with TRBJ2-5, with 9 bases aligning to TRBD2. CDR1 and CDR2 (germline): SGHVS, FQNEAQ. The CDR3 consists of 14 residues. The junction had 6 bases not matched to a gene; V was cut back by 5 bases and J by 5 bases. CDR3 nucleotide sequence: TGTGCCAGCAGCCCTGGGACTAGCAGGGAGACCCAGTACTTC. This gives the protein CASSPGTSRETQYF.

The rearrangement joins TRBV7-9 to TRBJ2-2; the D gene is possibly TRBD1 (5 bases). Between the trimmed V and J ends, which lost 4 bases and 1 base, there was a span of 7 bases. The CDR3 loop spans 14 amino acids. CDR1 SEHNR and CDR2 FQNEAQ come from the germline V gene (reference sequence). CDR3 sequence (DNA): TGTGCCAGCAGCTCGACAGAGAACACCGGGGAGCTGTTTTTT. It yields the protein CASSSTENTGELFF. Full variable domain (rest looked up from reference TRBV7-9 and TRBJ2-2): DTGVSQNPRHKITKRGQNVTFRCDPISEHNRLYWYRQTLGQGPEFLTYFQNEAQLEKSRLLSDRFSAERPKGSFSTLEIQRTEQGDSAMYLCASSSTENTGELFFGEGSRLTVL.

The V and J genes are TRBV14 and TRBJ1-4; no reliable D call. CDR1 and CDR2 (germline): SGHDN, FVKESK. V was clipped by 5 bases and J by 4 bases, with 8 bases between them. There are 13 residues in the CDR3. The CDR3 spells CASSGGLNEKLFF. The CDR3 DNA follows: TGTGCCAGCAGCGGAGGGCTTAATGAAAAACTGTTTTTT.

This clone was recorded only once. The chain links TRBV28 to TRBJ2-2, with 11 bases identical to TRBD2. Germline assignment: CDR1 MDHEN and CDR2 SYDVKM. J lost 7 bases, V lost 5 bases, and 15 bases had no gene match. This CDR3 region has 18 residues. The CDR3 reads CASSPLGGSGRAGGELFF. The CDR3 region has the DNA TGTGCCAGCAGTCCTCTGGGTGGTAGCGGGAGGGCCGGCGGGGAGCTGTTTTTT.

The chain uses TRBV7-3 and TRBJ2-3; D perhaps matches TRBD2 (6 bases). Germline CDR1 is SGHTA and CDR2 is FQGTGA. The V end lost 0 bases, the J end lost 0 bases, and 7 bases lay between the germline ends. CDR3 size: 15 residues. CDR3 amino acids: CASSLTGLSTDTQYF. In nucleotides, the CDR3 is TGTGCCAGCAGCTTAACCGGACTAAGCACAGATACGCAGTATTTT.

The chain links TRBV9 to TRBJ1-1, with D perhaps matching TRBD1 (6 bases). CDR1 and CDR2 (germline): SGDLS, YYNGEE. The CDR3 spans 15 residues. The V gene lost 4 bases and the J gene lost 1 base, with 14 bases spanning the gap. CDR3 DNA: TGTGCCAGCAGCTCCTACGCAGGGGCGAACACTGAAGCTTTCTTT. Residues: CASSSYAGANTEAFF.

CDR3 sequence: CASSGTASNQPQHF. The CDR3 DNA is TGTGCCAGCAGCGGGACAGCTAGCAATCAGCCCCAGCATTTT. V gene TRBV6-5 combines with J gene TRBJ1-5; 7 bases map to TRBD1. The CDR3 totals 14 residues. V lost 6 bases and J lost 0; bases outside the gene matches: 2. CDR1 is MNHEY and CDR2 is SVGAGI in the germline V gene.

The chain is built from TRBV11-2 and TRBJ1-1, with D possibly being TRBD1 (5 bases). The CDR3 covers 15 residues. V gave up 5 bases and J gave up 4 bases, with 17 bases separating them. Germline V gene data show CDR1 as SGHAT and CDR2 as FQNNGV. The CDR3 nucleotides read TGTGCCAGCAGCCCGTCGGGACTCAGGAGCACTGAAGCTTTCTTT. Protein: CASSPSGLRSTEAFF.

This chain uses TRBV19 with TRBJ2-4, with D perhaps matching TRBD1 (7 bases). The CDR3 has 14 residues. Germline CDR1 is LNHDA and CDR2 is SQIVND (reference sequence). The germline V and J ends were trimmed by 9 bases and 0 bases, with 12 bases remaining between them. This CDR3 reads CASRGELAKNIQYF. CDR3 DNA sequence: TGTGCCAGCAGGGGGGAACTAGCCAAAAACATTCAGTACTTC.

The chain has TRBV7-2 and TRBJ2-5; a weak D match, TRBD2 (6 bases). Per germline, CDR1 SGHTA and CDR2 FQGNSA. This CDR3 spans 15 amino acids. V was shortened by 8 bases and J by 2 bases, with 18 bases between the two germline ends. The CDR3 here is CASLPRGNLQETQYF. DNA of the CDR3: TGTGCCAGCTTGCCCCGGGGGAACTTGCAAGAGACCCAGTACTTC.

The chain carries TRBV2 and TRBJ2-3; a possible D gene is TRBD2 (5 bases). CDR1 SNHLY and CDR2 FYNNEI come from the germline V gene. V was trimmed by 3 bases and J by 0 bases, leaving 10 bases between them. The CDR3 has 15 residues. CDR3 bases: TGTGCCAGCAGTGAGCCGAGGGCTAGCACAGATACGCAGTATTTT. This gives the protein CASSEPRASTDTQYF.

A few counts support this clone. The chain combines TRBV30 with TRBJ1-3; D is uncertain. Germline V lookup: CDR1 GTSNPN, CDR2 SVGIG (reference sequence). The CDR3 runs to 14 residues. V lost 2 bases to trimming and J lost 0 bases, with 8 bases between them. Here the CDR3 DNA reads TGTGCCTGGAGTCTACAGCTCTCTGGAAACACCATATATTTT. Protein product: CAWSLQLSGNTIYF.

J is TRBJ2-7 and V is TRBV5-1; either TRBD1 or TRBD2 may fit D (5 bases each). This CDR3 spans 14 amino acids. The V end lost 0 bases, the J end lost 2 bases, and 9 bases lay between the germline ends. Germline assignment: CDR1 SGHRS and CDR2 YFSETQ. CDR3 sequence (DNA): TGCGCCAGCAGCTTGGGGACGGGACCCTACGAGCAGTACTTC. This translates into CASSLGTGPYEQYF.

This rearrangement joins TRBV6-6 to TRBJ1-2; the D gene is possibly TRBD1 (6 bases). This CDR3 has 13 amino acids. V lost 6 bases and J 2 bases, leaving 10 bases between the germline ends. From germline, CDR1 is MNHNY and CDR2 SVGAGI (reference sequence). The chain's CDR3 is CASRDTGNYGYTF. CDR3 DNA: TGTGCCAGCAGAGACACAGGGAACTATGGCTACACCTTC.

The chain couples TRBV7-2 to TRBJ1-2, with 11 positions matching TRBD1. From germline, CDR1 is SGHTA and CDR2 FQGNSA. The CDR3 covers 15 residues. The trim removed 2 bases at V and 4 bases at J, leaving 3 bases unmatched. DNA for the CDR3: TGTGCCAGCAGCTTAACGGGACAGGGGGTCTATGGCTACACCTTC. It is translated as CASSLTGQGVYGYTF.

The V gene is TRBV6-1, the J gene TRBJ2-7, with D tentatively TRBD1 (6 bases). Germline values: CDR1 MNHNS, CDR2 SASEGT. Trimming removed 8 bases from V and 3 bases from J, with 14 bases in between. The CDR3 runs to 13 residues. The CDR3 reads CASAQDSYYEQYF. The CDR3 DNA reads TGTGCCAGCGCCCAGGACAGTTACTACGAGCAGTACTTC.

V gene TRBV11-2 combines with J gene TRBJ2-3; tentatively, D is TRBD1 or TRBD2 (5 bases each). The CDR3 loop spans 15 amino acids. Trimming pared 4 bases from V and 6 bases from J, leaving 17 bases between. Looked up from germline, CDR1 is SGHAT and CDR2 is FQNNGV. CDR3 residues: CASSSDPGPWDTQYF. CDR3 DNA sequence: TGTGCCAGCAGCTCCGATCCGGGACCTTGGGATACGCAGTATTTT.

The V gene is TRBV10-3, the J gene TRBJ2-4; D may be TRBD1 or TRBD2 (6 bases each). The CDR3 runs 16 residues. With 6 bases removed from V and 0 bases from J, the gap between germline ends came to 15 bases. Germline V gives CDR1 ENHRY, CDR2 SYGVKD. For the CDR3, the DNA is TGTGCCATCAGCCCTGCACAGGGACTAGCCAAAAACATTCAGTACTTC. This gives the protein CAISPAQGLAKNIQYF.

V and J are TRBV7-3 and TRBJ2-3; D is possibly TRBD1 (6 bases). Germline assignment: CDR1 SGHTA and CDR2 FQGTGA. The CDR3 consists of 17 residues. V was clipped by 4 bases and J by 0 bases, with 17 bases between them. In DNA, the CDR3 is TGTGCCAGCAGCTCCCATCTAGGGACACCCAGCACAGATACGCAGTATTTT. It codes for CASSSHLGTPSTDTQYF.

V and J are TRBV2 and TRBJ1-2, with D possibly TRBD1 on 5 matching bases. Germline V CDR1 and CDR2: SNHLY, FYNNEI. Trimming left V 0 bases short and J 4 bases short, with 15 bases between. The CDR3 totals 16 residues. CDR3 sequence (DNA): TGTGCCAGCAGTGAAGCTTTAACCAGGGTCGGCTATGGCTACACCTTC. This gives the protein CASSEALTRVGYGYTF.